This TCR beta chain comes out of a study of blood T cells in healthy people across ages. Notes on the study in general: Across the age range, TCR beta diversity per million T cells fell in a roughly linear way. The diversity estimates, figures obtained from one million T cells, were considered underestimates. Naive CD4+ cells and diversity were both higher in long-lived donors than in aged donors.

This clonotype was found a few times. The antigen remains unidentified. Together with a sample-barcoded 5' primer, a J-beta primer mix was included in a second PCR lasting roughly 6 to 12 cycles. A template-switch adaptor that had 12 random nucleotides put a tag on each cDNA molecule. TCRdb re-derived calls from the 5' RACE reads in MiXCR, one entry per CDR3 protein. This table has about 1,400,000 distinct CDR3 sequences, approximately 59% appearing once. Germline assignment: CDR1 MNHEY and CDR2 SVGAGI. V was trimmed by 0 bases and J by 6 bases, leaving 9 bases between them. There are 13 residues in the CDR3.

This sequence originates from a young man in good health. Sample: blood. The rearrangement uses TRBV6-5 and TRBJ2-7, with D unresolved. The CDR3 nucleotides read TGTGCCAGCAGTTACTCAAATAGTGGCGAGCAGTACTTC. Its translation: CASSYSNSGEQYF.